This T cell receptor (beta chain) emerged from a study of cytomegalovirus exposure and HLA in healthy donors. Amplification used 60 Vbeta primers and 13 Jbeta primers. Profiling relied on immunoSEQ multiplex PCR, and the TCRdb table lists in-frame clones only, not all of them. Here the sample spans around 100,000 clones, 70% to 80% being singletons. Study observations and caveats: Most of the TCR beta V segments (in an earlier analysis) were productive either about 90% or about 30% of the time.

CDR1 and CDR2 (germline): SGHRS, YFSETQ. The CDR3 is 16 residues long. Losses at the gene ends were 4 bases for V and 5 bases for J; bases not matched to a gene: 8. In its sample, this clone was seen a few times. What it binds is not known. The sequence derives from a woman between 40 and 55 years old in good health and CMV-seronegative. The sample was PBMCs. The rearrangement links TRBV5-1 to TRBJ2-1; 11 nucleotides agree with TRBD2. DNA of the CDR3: TGCGCCAGCAGCCTCATAGCGGGGGGGCCCAACAATGAGCAGTTCTTC. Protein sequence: CASSLIAGGPNNEQFF. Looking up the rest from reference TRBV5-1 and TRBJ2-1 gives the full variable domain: KAGVTQTPRYLIKTRGQQVTLSCSPISGHRSVSWYQQTPGQGLQFLFEYFSETQRNKGNFPGRFSGRQFSNSRSEMNVSTLELGDSALYLCASSLIAGGPNNEQFFGPGTRLTVL.